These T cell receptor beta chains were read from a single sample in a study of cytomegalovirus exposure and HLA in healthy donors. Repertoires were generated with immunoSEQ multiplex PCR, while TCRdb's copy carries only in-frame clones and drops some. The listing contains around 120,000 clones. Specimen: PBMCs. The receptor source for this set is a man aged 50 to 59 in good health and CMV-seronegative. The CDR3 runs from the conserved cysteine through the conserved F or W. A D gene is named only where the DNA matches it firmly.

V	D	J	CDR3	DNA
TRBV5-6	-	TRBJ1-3	CASSLDPGGGNTIYF	TGTGCCAGCAGCTTGGACCCGGGAGGGGGAAACACCATATATTTT
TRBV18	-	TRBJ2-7	CASSPISGFDSYEQYF	TGTGCCAGCTCACCAATAAGCGGATTCGACTCCTACGAGCAGTACTTC
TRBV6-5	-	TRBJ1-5	CASSWTPGGQPQHF	TGTGCCAGCAGTTGGACCCCTGGGGGGCAGCCCCAGCATTTT
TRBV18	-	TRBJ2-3	CASSPLAGVTDTQYF	TGTGCCAGCTCACCCCTAGCTGGAGTTACAGATACGCAGTATTTT
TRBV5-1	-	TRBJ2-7	CASSLASGVSYEQYF	TGCGCCAGCAGCTTGGCCTCAGGGGTGTCCTACGAGCAGTACTTC
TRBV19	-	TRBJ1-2	CASSMEGEGLYGYTF	TGTGCCAGTAGTATGGAAGGGGAGGGACTATATGGCTACACCTTC
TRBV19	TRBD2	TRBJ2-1	CASSRTSGRGEGNEQFF	TGTGCCAGTAGTAGGACTAGCGGGAGGGGCGAGGGCAATGAGCAGTTCTTC
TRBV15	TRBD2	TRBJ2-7	CATSTLLAGAYEQYF	TGTGCCACCAGTACTCTACTAGCGGGAGCTTACGAGCAGTACTTC
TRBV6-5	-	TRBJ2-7	CASSKSRELGEQYF	TGTGCCAGCAGCAAAAGCCGGGAGCTAGGCGAGCAGTACTTC
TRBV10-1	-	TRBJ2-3	CASSQSITDTQYF	TGCGCCAGCAGTCAATCAATCACAGATACGCAGTATTTT